The clone carrying this T cell receptor (beta chain) was counted many times. Its antigen is not identified. After template switching added a universal primer site, the resulting cDNA carried unique molecular identifiers. TCRdb reprocessed the 5' RACE reads via MiXCR and lists one record per CDR3 protein. Here the sample spans under 350,000 distinct CDR3 sequences, roughly 10% being singletons. These data belong to a study of identical twins. The study, taken as a whole, reports: Cord blood's abundant beta clonotypes had fewer insertions, unlike memory repertoires. The study reached conclusions through statistical analysis that was cross-sectional, not following the same donors. In monozygotic twins, models underestimated the sharing of out-of-frame TCR alpha.

V lost 5 bases, J lost 5 bases, and 13 bases lay in between. The length of the CDR3 is 13 residues. The germline gives CDR1 SEHNR, CDR2 FQNEAQ (reference sequence). This sample was shared with a second study, whose subject was yellow fever vaccine responses in identical twins.

This receptor was identified in a woman between 18 and 30 years old in good health. Sequencing was carried out using CD8+ T cells sorted from blood. This rearrangement joins TRBV7-9 to TRBJ2-7, with D uncertain. The chain's CDR3 is CASSARLFHEQYF. For the CDR3, the DNA is TGTGCCAGCAGCGCCCGCCTTTTCCACGAGCAGTACTTC.